Listed below are T cell receptor beta chains from one sample, sequenced in a study of T cells in Graves' hyperthyroidism and ophthalmopathy. TCRdb independently ran MiXCR on the multiplex PCR reads; one entry per CDR3 protein. The repertoire consists of 500,000 to 600,000 distinct CDR3 sequences, with roughly 21% occurring once and the leading ten covering about 50%. Sequencing used blood. Receptors were obtained from a man aged 40-49 years with Graves' ophthalmopathy. Each CDR3 is given with its conserved first and last residue. The D gene is left open where the match is weak. Clone size is stated in some rows and not others, as once, few, many or a class when expanded.

cdr3_aa cdr3_nt d_call clone_size j_call v_call
CASSRWTGGRSGNTIYF TGTGCCAGCAGTCGCTGGACGGGCGGCCGCTCTGGAAACACCATATATTTT . . TRBJ1-3 TRBV12-3/TRBV12-4
CASSTRLAGGPRETQYF TGTGCCAGCAGTACCAGACTAGCGGGGGGGCCAAGAGAGACCCAGTACTTC TRBD2 . TRBJ2-5 TRBV6-2/TRBV6-3
CASSESGRSGYTF TGTGCCAGCAGTGAATCGGGACGGTCTGGCTACACCTTC . few TRBJ1-2 TRBV6-1
CASSSQNELTQYF TGTGCCAGCAGTTCCCAGAATGAGCTGACGCAGTATTTT . . TRBJ2-3 TRBV12-3/TRBV12-4
CASSAYRGRNTGELFF TGTGCCAGCAGTGCCTACAGGGGGCGAAACACCGGGGAGCTGTTTTTT TRBD1 . TRBJ2-2 TRBV27
CASTGDYHEQYF TGTGCCAGCACGGGGGACTACCACGAGCAGTACTTC TRBD2 . TRBJ2-7 TRBV2
CASGGGAGSSYNEQFF TGTGCCAGCGGGGGGGGGGCGGGAAGCTCCTACAATGAGCAGTTCTTC . many TRBJ2-1 TRBV7-2
CASSFTASSSGRARETQYF TGTGCCAGCAGTTTTACGGCTTCTTCTAGCGGGAGGGCCCGGGAGACCCAGTACTTC TRBD2 . TRBJ2-5 TRBV12-3/TRBV12-4
CASSLSKGTDTQYF TGTGCCAGCAGCTTAAGTAAGGGAACAGATACGCAGTATTTT . few TRBJ2-3 TRBV7-9
CASGLERPDAFF TGTGCTAGTGGTTTGGAAAGGCCTGACGCTTTCTTT . few TRBJ1-1 TRBV12-5
CASSLAGNQPQHF TGTGCCAGCAGTTTAGCCGGAAATCAGCCCCAGCATTTT . many TRBJ1-5 TRBV12-3/TRBV12-4
CASSQVFLAGAHEQYF TGCGCCAGCAGCCAAGTTTTTTTAGCGGGAGCCCACGAGCAGTACTTC TRBD2 . TRBJ2-7 TRBV4-3
CASSWTGASGNTIYF TGCGCCAGCAGCTGGACAGGAGCCTCTGGAAACACCATATATTTT TRBD1 . TRBJ1-3 TRBV5-1
CASSAGILRNTGELFF TGTGCCAGCAGCGCCGGGATTTTAAGGAACACCGGGGAGCTGTTTTTT . few TRBJ2-2 TRBV9
CSARVGYEQYF TGCAGTGCTAGGGTGGGTTACGAGCAGTACTTC . few TRBJ2-7 TRBV20-1
CAWGGQGGQPQHF TGTGCCTGGGGGGGACAGGGAGGCCAGCCCCAGCATTTT TRBD1 many TRBJ1-5 TRBV30
CASVSSRSRVNTEAFF TGTGCCAGTGTGTCGTCGAGAAGTCGGGTGAACACTGAAGCTTTCTTT . . TRBJ1-1 TRBV19
CAWSGSPNEKLFF TGTGCCTGGAGCGGGTCTCCTAATGAAAAACTGTTTTTT . many TRBJ1-4 TRBV30
CASNFVGTGVFHEQFF TGTGCCAGCAATTTTGTCGGGACAGGGGTTTTCCATGAGCAGTTCTTC TRBD1 few TRBJ2-1 TRBV28
CASRGGVSANEKLFF TGTGCCAGCAGGGGAGGGGTGTCGGCTAATGAAAAACTGTTTTTT . few TRBJ1-4 TRBV6-1
CASSLDPSGGSYNEQFF TGCGCCAGCAGCTTGGACCCTAGCGGGGGCTCCTACAATGAGCAGTTCTTC TRBD2 . TRBJ2-1 TRBV5-1
CASGPGLAGGNEQFF TGTGCTAGTGGTCCCGGACTAGCGGGAGGGAATGAGCAGTTCTTC TRBD2 . TRBJ2-1 TRBV12-5
CASSVGLRETQYF TGTGCCAGCAGTGTAGGCCTGCGGGAGACCCAGTACTTC . many TRBJ2-5 TRBV6-1
CASSLPGTSGFEQYF TGTGCCAGCAGTTTGCCCGGGACTAGCGGTTTCGAGCAGTACTTC TRBD2 . TRBJ2-7 TRBV28
CASSLFVGETQYF TGTGCCAGCAGCCTTTTTGTGGGGGAGACCCAGTACTTC . many TRBJ2-5 TRBV11-3
CASKDLSNYGYTF TGTGCCAGCAAAGACCTCTCTAACTATGGCTACACCTTC . few TRBJ1-2 TRBV5-6
CASGLGPRRGGQFF TGTGCCAGTGGCCTGGGGCCACGCAGGGGGGGGCAGTTCTTC . . TRBJ2-1 TRBV7-2
CSARDRGIYNEQFF TGCAGTGCTAGAGACAGGGGTATCTACAATGAGCAGTTCTTC . . TRBJ2-1 TRBV20-1
CASSQTGGSGANVLTF TGTGCCAGTAGCCAGACAGGGGGCTCTGGGGCCAACGTCCTGACTTTC TRBD1 . TRBJ2-6 TRBV19
CASSSSNGLSETQYF TGTGCCAGCAGCTCGAGCAACGGACTTTCGGAGACCCAGTACTTC . . TRBJ2-5 TRBV7-2
CASSQDRAPYQPQHF TGCGCCAGCAGCCAAGATAGGGCACCTTATCAGCCCCAGCATTTT . . TRBJ1-5 TRBV4-3
CASSDREDYGYTF TGTGCCAGCAGTGATCGGGAGGACTATGGCTACACCTTC . . TRBJ1-2 TRBV7-8
CSARGPSQPQHF TGCAGTGCTAGAGGACCATCTCAGCCCCAGCATTTT . . TRBJ1-5 TRBV20-1
CASSVLRDADNEQFF TGTGCCAGCAGCGTACTGCGGGACGCGGATAACGAGCAGTTCTTC . few TRBJ2-1 TRBV9
CATKGTAPFTNTGELFF TGTGCCACCAAAGGGACAGCTCCATTCACTAACACCGGGGAGCTGTTTTTT TRBD1 many TRBJ2-2 TRBV7-8
CASSSGSGGAGSNEQFF TGTGCCAGCAGCTCGGGTTCAGGGGGCGCCGGTTCCAATGAGCAGTTCTTC TRBD1 many TRBJ2-1 TRBV7-3
CASTVLRWGGRNEQFF TGTGCCAGCACCGTCTTAAGGTGGGGGGGCCGAAATGAGCAGTTCTTC . many TRBJ2-1 TRBV12-3/TRBV12-4
CASSLGQGGQGYTF TGTGCCAGCAGCTTGGGGCAGGGAGGGCAAGGCTACACCTTC . many TRBJ1-2 TRBV5-8
CAWSVESRWGDNEQFF TGTGCCTGGAGTGTCGAGTCCCGGTGGGGTGACAATGAGCAGTTCTTC . . TRBJ2-1 TRBV30
CASSRDRGGNTEAFF TGTGCCAGCAGCCGTGACAGGGGAGGGAACACTGAAGCTTTCTTT TRBD1 many TRBJ1-1 TRBV7-2
CASSLESYEQYF TGTGCCAGCAGTTTAGAGTCCTACGAGCAGTACTTC . many TRBJ2-7 TRBV12-3/TRBV12-4
CAWSVQSEQYF TGTGCCTGGAGTGTACAGTCCGAGCAGTACTTC . few TRBJ2-7 TRBV30
CSASYAGGPDEQYF TGCAGTGCTAGTTATGCGGGGGGCCCCGACGAGCAGTACTTC TRBD2 few TRBJ2-7 TRBV20-1
CASNVVAGGPYEQYF TGCGCCAGCAACGTAGTGGCAGGGGGGCCCTACGAGCAGTACTTC . few TRBJ2-7 TRBV4-1
CASSPSISSPYNEQFF TGTGCCAGCAGCCCTAGTATTAGCAGCCCCTACAATGAGCAGTTCTTC . few TRBJ2-1 TRBV9
CASSADRAGELFF TGTGCCAGCAGCGCGGACAGGGCCGGGGAGCTGTTTTTT TRBD1 many TRBJ2-2 TRBV11-3
CASSTNRPTESQPQHF TGTGCCAGTAGTACCAACCGCCCGACAGAGAGTCAGCCCCAGCATTTT . . TRBJ1-5 TRBV19
CASSAQLAAAYNEQFF TGTGCCAGCAGCGCACAACTAGCGGCCGCCTACAATGAGCAGTTCTTC TRBD2 many TRBJ2-1 TRBV11-2
CASSYSGNSPLHF TGTGCCAGCAGTTACTCGGGAAATTCACCCCTCCACTTT . few TRBJ1-6 TRBV6-5
CAGSPGQGVYGYTF TGTGCCGGCAGCCCGGGACAGGGGGTCTATGGCTACACCTTC TRBD1 . TRBJ1-2 TRBV12-3/TRBV12-4
CASSLLGGSEQFF TGTGCCAGCAGCTTATTAGGGGGCAGTGAGCAGTTCTTC TRBD1 many TRBJ2-1 TRBV11-1